This TCR beta chain originates from a study of T-cell reconstitution after alpha-beta-depleted transplantation in children. Findings of the study overall: Diversity and T-cell counts at one year after transplant derived mostly from new T cells. About two months after transplant, alpha-beta T cells reportedly came from several hundred expanded graft clones.

Using unique molecular identifiers, the investigators prepared the TCRbeta library. TCRdb called the PCR reads again in MiXCR, with one record for every CDR3 protein. This table has a few hundred thousand distinct CDR3 sequences, more than 9% appearing once. Between the trimmed V and J ends, which lost 2 bases and 3 bases, there was a span of 13 bases. Looked up from germline, CDR1 is SQVTM and CDR2 is ANQGSEA. The CDR3 is made up of 14 amino acids. This clonotype showed up many times. Its antigen is undetermined. This clonotype originated in a male patient between 2 and 10 years old who had a stem cell transplant for chronic granulomatous disease, so the T cells may come from the graft donor. The sample here was peripheral blood, taken 180 days after TCRalphabeta/CD19-depleted stem cell transplant. V is TRBV29-1 and J is TRBJ2-5; D is perhaps TRBD1 or TRBD2 (5 bases each). The CDR3 sequence: CSVEPRDGKETQYF. In DNA form, the CDR3 reads TGCAGCGTTGAACCCCGGGACGGGAAAGAGACCCAGTACTTC.